This T cell receptor (beta chain) was obtained from a study of cytomegalovirus exposure and HLA in healthy donors. Whole-study findings and limits: For cytomegalovirus status, the classifier reportedly gave diagnoses with high specificity and sensitivity. TCR beta chains numbering more than 150 were designated cytomegalovirus-associated.

Germline V gene data show CDR1 as SGHDT and CDR2 as YYEEEE. The CDR3 spans 16 residues. The V segment lost 6 bases and the J segment 4 bases; nucleotides outside the gene matches: 13. In the case of this clone: Its specificity is not known.

Libraries were prepared by immunoSEQ multiplex PCR; TCRdb keeps only in-frame clonotypes and omits some of them. Altogether roughly 100,000 clones are present, about 85% being singletons, with the ten largest covering about 4%. The donors were part of the validation cohort, which consisted of under 150 subjects and was separate from the first cohort of 670 or so subjects. The receptor's source is a woman between 18 and 29 years old in good health and CMV-seropositive. What was sequenced was PBMCs. The chain combines TRBV5-6 with TRBJ2-1; 7 nucleotides agree with TRBD2. The CDR3 protein is CASTVGGTYLYNEQFF. CDR3 coding DNA: TGTGCCAGCACCGTGGGAGGGACGTACTTATACAATGAGCAGTTCTTC.